These 10 T cell receptor beta chains share one sample of origin, sequenced in a study of monozygotic twins with inflammatory bowel disease. No DNA is given; TCRdb re-called the 5' RACE reads and lists each CDR3 protein once. Its listing shows hundreds of thousands of distinct CDR3 sequences. The sequenced material came from blood. The receptors stem from a human donor with ulcerative colitis or Crohn's disease, or a healthy co-twin of an affected twin (not recorded which).

J is TRBJ2-1 and V is TRBV18. The length of the CDR3 is 14 residues. Germline values: CDR1 KGHSH, CDR2 LQKENI. CDR3 loop: CASSPQGIYNEQFF.

V gene TRBV7-2 combines with J gene TRBJ2-7; no DNA is available, so the TRBD1 call from TCRdb remains unchecked. The CDR3 extends over 14 amino acids. Germline values: CDR1 SGHTA, CDR2 FQGNSA. This CDR3 reads CASSLGTGANEQYF.

The chain uses TRBV10-3 and TRBJ1-3; TCRdb indicates TRBD1, and absent DNA this call remains unverified. The CDR3 runs to 14 residues. CDR1 and CDR2 (germline): ENHRY, SYGVKD. CDR3 region: CAISRQGTGNTIYF.

The chain combines TRBV7-2 with TRBJ1-2; the D call of TRBD1 rests on TCRdb alone, since no DNA is present to check it. The CDR3 sequence is 15 residues long. CDR1 and CDR2 (germline): SGHTA, FQGNSA. CDR3 region: CASSLGGPSDYGYTF.

The rearrangement joins TRBV29-1 to TRBJ2-1; absent DNA, TCRdb's TRBD2 call cannot be checked. The CDR3 has 13 residues. The germline CDR1 and CDR2 sequences are SQVTM and ANQGSEA. This chain's CDR3 is CSVGLGPRDEQFF.

The rearrangement uses TRBV12-3 or TRBV12-4 and TRBJ2-7; the TRBD1 assignment by TCRdb is unverifiable without DNA. CDR3 size: 13 residues. The CDR3 spells CASSPGGGMGQYF.

This chain uses TRBV5-1 with TRBJ2-5. The CDR3 length is 14 residues. The germline CDR1 and CDR2 sequences are SGHRS and YFSETQ. The CDR3 is CASSLSGITETQYF.

The J gene is TRBJ2-1, the V gene TRBV27. The CDR3 spans 17 residues. The germline gives CDR1 MNHEY, CDR2 SMNVEV (reference sequence). The CDR3 loop is CASSPYKPKSSYNEQFF.

The chain combines TRBV10-3 with TRBJ2-1. The CDR3 runs to 12 residues. CDR1 and CDR2 from the germline V gene are ENHRY and SYGVKD. The CDR3 here is CAIYEGRNEQFF.

The chain joins TRBV7-2 to TRBJ1-4; the D call from TCRdb, TRBD1, cannot be confirmed without DNA. CDR3 length: 14 amino acids. Germline V gene lookup returns CDR1 SGHTA and CDR2 FQGNSA. CDR3 loop: CASSLTGAGEKLFF. The entire variable domain, with the rest obtained from reference TRBV7-2 and TRBJ1-4, is as follows: GAGVSQSPSNKVTEKGKDVELRCDPISGHTALYWYRQSLGQGLEFLIYFQGNSAPDKSGLPSDRFSAERTGGSVSTLTIQRTQQEDSAVYLCASSLTGAGEKLFFGSGTQLSVL.